The 18 T cell receptor beta chains given below trace back to one sample, sequenced in a study of blood T cells in healthy people across ages. Next came a second PCR, run for roughly 6 to 11 cycles, which used a sample-barcoded 5' primer along with a J-beta primer mix. TCRdb called the 5' RACE reads again in MiXCR, with one record for every CDR3 protein. The sample records approximately 800,000 distinct CDR3 sequences, roughly 60% being singletons. The sequenced sample consisted of blood. Receptors originate from a young man in good health.

This clonotype was observed at least ten times. V and J are TRBV5-1 and TRBJ1-2; D ambiguous. The germline gives CDR1 SGHRS, CDR2 YFSETQ. V dropped 0 bases and J dropped 1 base, with 7 bases sitting between them. The CDR3 sequence is 14 residues long. The DNA for the CDR3 is TGCGCCAGCAGCTTGGATGGCAGTAACTATGGCTACACCTTC. Encoded protein: CASSLDGSNYGYTF.

The chain uses TRBV12-3 or TRBV12-4 and TRBJ1-5; D gene ambiguous. This CDR3 region has 14 residues. Trimming left V 6 bases short and J 1 base short, with 10 bases between. CDR3 nucleotides: TGTGCCAGCAGCCCTATTGGAAGCAATCAGCCCCAGCATTTT. This sequence encodes CASSPIGSNQPQHF.

The chain recombines TRBV3-1 with TRBJ2-7, with D uncertain. This CDR3 is 15 amino acids long. Germline V gene data show CDR1 as LGHDT and CDR2 as YNNKEL (reference sequence). V was shortened by 1 base and J by 4 bases, with 14 bases between the two germline ends. CDR3 in amino acids: CASSQGRNVGYEQYF. The CDR3 DNA follows: TGTGCCAGCAGCCAAGGACGTAACGTAGGGTACGAGCAGTACTTC.

V is TRBV6-6 and J is TRBJ2-4; D gene ambiguous. The J call may be in error: the DNA end matches TRBJ2-7 better. This CDR3 region has 12 residues. Germline assignment: CDR1 MNHNY and CDR2 SVGAGI (reference sequence). Here the CDR3 DNA reads TGTGCCAGCAGTTACGATAGGTACGAGCAGTACTTC. Amino acids: CASSYDRYEQYF.

The V and J genes are TRBV7-9 and TRBJ2-1; a weak D match, TRBD2 (5 bases). Trimming removed 5 bases from V and 14 bases from J, with 13 bases in between. CDR3 length equals 11 residues. The germline CDR1 and CDR2 sequences are SEHNR and FQNEAQ (reference sequence). The CDR3 loop is CASSLPREKFF. CDR3 coding DNA: TGTGCCAGCAGCCTACCCCGGGAAAAGTTCTTC.

This clonotype is a singleton in its sample. This chain links TRBV7-9 with TRBJ1-2; D unresolved. There are 13 residues in the CDR3. Germline-derived CDR1 and CDR2 are SEHNR and FQNEAQ (reference sequence). Trimming removed 4 bases from V and 4 bases from J, with 10 bases in between. The CDR3: CASSSDGVYGYTF. DNA of the CDR3: TGTGCCAGCAGCTCGGACGGTGTCTATGGCTACACCTTC.

This rearrangement joins TRBV20-1 to TRBJ2-1; 9 bases line up with TRBD1. V lost 0 bases, J lost 8 bases, and 8 bases stayed unmatched. Germline V gene lookup returns CDR1 DFQATT and CDR2 SNEGSKA (reference sequence). This CDR3 comprises 15 residues. The DNA for the CDR3 is TGCAGTGCTAGAGAGGGACAGGGAGAGACCGATGAGCAGTTCTTC. Its protein product is CSAREGQGETDEQFF.

This chain uses TRBV11-2 with TRBJ2-3; D is uncertain. Germline CDR1 is SGHAT and CDR2 is FQNNGV. Trimming took 1 base from V and 2 from J, leaving 7 bases between them. The CDR3 runs to 14 residues. The CDR3 sequence is CASSLAQITDTQYF. CDR3 sequence (DNA): TGTGCCAGCAGCTTAGCACAGATCACAGATACGCAGTATTTT.

The chain recombines TRBV5-1 with TRBJ2-5, with D perhaps matching TRBD2 (6 bases). The J call may be incorrect, as the DNA end agrees better with TRBJ2-7. The CDR3 loop spans 17 amino acids. Germline V gene data show CDR1 as SGHRS and CDR2 as YFSETQ. CDR3 residues: CASSLGGGILTAYEQYF. The CDR3 bases are TGCGCCAGCAGCTTGGGGGGAGGAATCCTAACGGCCTACGAGCAGTACTTC.

The CDR3 DNA sequence: TGTGCCAGCAGCATTGGGACAGGGCCTTCCTACGAGCAGTACTTC. It encodes CASSIGTGPSYEQYF. This chain uses TRBV7-2 with TRBJ2-7, with TRBD1 matching 9 bases. The CDR3 spans 15 residues. The germline gives CDR1 SGHTA, CDR2 FQGNSA. The junction had 6 bases not matched to a gene; V was cut back by 5 bases and J by 1 base.

This clonotype was picked up one time. The rearrangement links TRBV9 to TRBJ2-3; a weak D match, TRBD1 (5 bases). Trimming shortened V by 0 bases and J by 4 bases, and 12 bases separated the two germline ends. The CDR3 spans 15 residues. Germline V gene sequence: CDR1 SGDLS, CDR2 YYNGEE. CDR3 sequence reads: CASSVVGRAADTQYF. In DNA, the CDR3 is TGTGCCAGCAGCGTAGTAGGCAGGGCGGCAGATACGCAGTATTTT.

This clonotype came up once. The chain joins TRBV11-2 to TRBJ2-1; the D is unclear. Looked up from germline, CDR1 is SGHAT and CDR2 is FQNNGV. V lost 5 bases to trimming and J lost 0 bases, with 14 bases between them. The CDR3 spans 16 residues. The CDR3 region has the DNA TGTGCCAGCAGCCCGGCGCGACCCCGCTCCTACAATGAGCAGTTCTTC. The encoded protein is CASSPARPRSYNEQFF.

This clonotype was seen more than once but under ten times. The chain's CDR3 is CSVAGQLYNEQFF. In DNA form, the CDR3 reads TGCAGCGTTGCGGGACAGCTCTACAATGAGCAGTTCTTC. J is TRBJ2-1 and V is TRBV29-1; 7 nucleotides agree with TRBD1. The CDR3 is 13 amino acids. V shed 4 bases, J shed 3 bases, and the junction held 3 bases outside the gene matches. The germline CDR1 and CDR2 sequences are SQVTM and ANQGSEA.

Only a few counts were recorded for this clonotype. The chain recombines TRBV28 with TRBJ2-7, with 11 bases matching TRBD2. The length of the CDR3 is 14 residues. V was pared by 5 bases and J by 3 bases, with 3 bases of the junction left unmatched. Per germline, CDR1 MDHEN and CDR2 SYDVKM. The CDR3 spells CASSRTSGFYEQYF. In DNA form, the CDR3 reads TGTGCCAGCAGTCGGACTAGCGGGTTCTACGAGCAGTACTTC.

In this sample, this clonotype turned up many times. This rearrangement joins TRBV7-2 to TRBJ2-7; D not resolved. Deletions cut 5 bases from V and 0 bases from J, with 5 bases between. Germline V gene lookup returns CDR1 SGHTA and CDR2 FQGNSA. CDR3 length equals 12 residues. The CDR3 coding sequence is TGTGCCAGCAGCCATAACTCCTACGAGCAGTACTTC. This gives the protein CASSHNSYEQYF.

This chain joins TRBV12-3 or TRBV12-4 and TRBJ2-3, with 10 bases that match TRBD2. Losses at the gene ends were 6 bases for V and 3 bases for J; bases not matched to a gene: 6. This CDR3 has 15 residues. The CDR3 DNA sequence: TGTGCCAGCAGAAGGAGCGGGGGGGTGACAGATACGCAGTATTTT. Its translation is CASRRSGGVTDTQYF.

In nucleotides, the CDR3 is TGTGCCTGGTCAAGGGACAGGCCCGATATCTACGAGCAGTACTTC. It yields the protein CAWSRDRPDIYEQYF. This rearrangement joins TRBV30 to TRBJ2-7; TRBD1 agrees at 8 bases. Per germline, CDR1 GTSNPN and CDR2 SVGIG (reference sequence). With 5 bases clipped from V and 3 bases from J, the junction kept 12 bases outside the gene matches. The CDR3 totals 15 residues.

This clonotype turned up a few times. The gene calls are TRBV7-2 and TRBJ2-3; D is uncertain. The CDR3 consists of 16 residues. Trimming cost V 5 bases and J 6 bases, with 21 bases left between them. Germline V CDR1 and CDR2: SGHTA, FQGNSA. CDR3 nucleotides: TGTGCCAGCAGCCCGCCGGTCGGCCAGGAATGGGATACGCAGTATTTT. Amino acid sequence: CASSPPVGQEWDTQYF.